These 25 T cell receptor beta chains came from one sample sequenced in a study of HIV-infected patients and healthy controls. Roughly three months, about 14 weeks, into antiretroviral therapy, follow-up blood was collected. No cell fractionation was done, so the repertoire covers all unsorted peripheral blood T cells. cDNA was made from about 500 ng RNA using alpha and beta constant primers. Separate chain-specific third strand synthesis with multiplexing indices produced the alpha and beta libraries. TCRdb reprocessed the 5' RACE reads with MiXCR, giving one entry per CDR3 protein. The table lists some 20,000 distinct CDR3 sequences, approximately 7.7% of them singletons. This specimen consisted of blood, obtained during antiretroviral therapy. These receptors originate from an adult with HIV infection.

The sample holds many counts of this clonotype. The CDR3 reads CASSPGDRGNTGELFF. The CDR3 DNA sequence: TGTGCCAGCAGCCCCGGGGACAGGGGAAACACCGGGGAGCTGTTTTTT. J is TRBJ2-2 and V is TRBV7-9, with 10 bases identical to TRBD1. The CDR3 has 16 amino acids. With V trimmed by 5 bases and J by 2 bases, 5 bases remained unmatched. Per germline, CDR1 SEHNR and CDR2 FQNEAQ (reference sequence).

This clonotype is labeled medium-sized. The chain uses TRBV5-6 and TRBJ1-1; 7 positions agree with TRBD1. With V trimmed by 4 bases and J by 5 bases, 8 bases remained unmatched. From germline, CDR1 is SGHDT and CDR2 YYEEEE. The CDR3 length is 14 residues. The CDR3 here is CASSRDRLGTEAFF. In nucleotides, the CDR3 is TGTGCCAGCAGCAGGGACAGATTGGGGACTGAAGCTTTCTTT.

The genes are TRBV5-4 and TRBJ1-1, with unresolved D. The CDR3 runs to 14 residues. Germline V CDR1 and CDR2: SGHNT, YYREEE (reference sequence). Trimming removed 5 bases from V and 0 bases from J, with 11 bases in between. Here the CDR3 reads CASRSRGMNTEAFF. The DNA of the CDR3 is TGTGCCAGCAGGTCTCGGGGAATGAACACTGAAGCTTTCTTT.

This clonotype rates as medium-sized. The chain has TRBV29-1 and TRBJ2-5, with TRBD1 matching over 8 bases. The CDR3 totals 14 residues. The V segment lost 2 bases and the J segment 5 bases; nucleotides outside the gene matches: 7. Per germline, CDR1 SQVTM and CDR2 ANQGSEA. The DNA for the CDR3 is TGCAGCGTTGAAAAACAGGGGGTGGCGGAGACCCAGTACTTC. Amino acids: CSVEKQGVAETQYF.

The J gene is TRBJ2-7, the V gene TRBV9; TRBD1 agrees at 8 bases. Germline V gene sequence: CDR1 SGDLS, CDR2 YYNGEE. The CDR3 spans 15 residues. The junction had 6 bases not matched to a gene; V was cut back by 0 bases and J by 4 bases. The CDR3 here is CASSVDPGGEYEQYF. The CDR3 DNA sequence: TGTGCCAGCAGCGTAGACCCAGGGGGCGAGTACGAGCAGTACTTC. Full variable domain (outside the CDR3, taken from reference TRBV9 and TRBJ2-7): DSGVTQTPKHLITATGQRVTLRCSPRSGDLSVYWYQQSLDQGLQFLIQYYNGEERAKGNILERFSAQQFPDLHSELNLSSLELGDSALYFCASSVDPGGEYEQYFGPGTRLTVT.

This clonotype was seen repeatedly, ten times or more. This rearrangement joins TRBV6-1 to TRBJ1-1; no definite D call. Trimming stripped 7 bases from V and 0 bases from J, with 9 bases between. Germline CDR1 reads MNHNS; CDR2 reads SASEGT. The CDR3 totals 13 residues. The CDR3 DNA is TGTGCCAGCAAAGGCCACATGAACACTGAAGCTTTCTTT. Its translation: CASKGHMNTEAFF.

This clonotype has only a few counts. The rearrangement joins TRBV5-1 to TRBJ2-7; D may be TRBD2 (6 bases). This CDR3 spans 14 amino acids. Per germline, CDR1 SGHRS and CDR2 YFSETQ. V lost 3 bases and J 3 bases, leaving 13 bases between the germline ends. The DNA of the CDR3 is TGCGCCAGCAGCTCCCGGGACGGGGGCTACGAGCAGTACTTC. Translating it yields CASSSRDGGYEQYF.

This clonotype has ten or more counts. The chain joins TRBV5-4 to TRBJ2-3, with TRBD2 identical over 10 bases. The CDR3 has 15 amino acids. Trimming at V came to 3 bases and at J to 1 base, leaving 2 bases not matched to a gene. The V gene's germline CDR1 is SGHNT and CDR2 YYREEE (reference sequence). Here the CDR3 reads CASSSGTSGTDTQYF. For the CDR3, the DNA is TGTGCCAGCAGCTCTGGGACTAGCGGCACAGATACGCAGTATTTT.

DNA of the CDR3: TGTGCCAGCAGCCAAGATGCGGGAGTGGCAGATACGCAGTATTTT. This codes for CASSQDAGVADTQYF. This chain joins TRBV3-1 and TRBJ2-3; 7 nucleotides match TRBD2. Germline CDR1 reads LGHDT; CDR2 reads YNNKEL (reference sequence). This CDR3 has 15 amino acids. V trimming: 0 bases; J trimming: 4 bases; junction bases outside the gene matches: 4.

This clonotype appeared many times. V and J are TRBV11-2 and TRBJ2-3, with 8 bases fitting TRBD1. This CDR3 is 16 amino acids long. Per the germline V gene, CDR1 is SGHAT and CDR2 is FQNNGV. Unmatched junction bases numbered 11, after V lost 5 bases and J lost 4 bases. CDR3 DNA: TGTGCCAGCAGCCCAACGCCGGGACAGGCGGCAGATACGCAGTATTTT. The encoded protein is CASSPTPGQAADTQYF. Based on the CDR3 plus reference TRBV11-2 and TRBJ2-3, the full variable domain is EAGVAQSPRYKIIEKRQSVAFWCNPISGHATLYWYQQILGQGPKLLIQFQNNGVVDDSQLPKDRFSAERLKGVDSTLKIQPAKLEDSAVYLCASSPTPGQAADTQYFGPGTRLTVL.

This clonotype was observed a handful of times. The CDR3 DNA follows: TGCGCCAGCAGCCGGACAGGAATCAATGAAAAACTGTTTTTT. Translating gives CASSRTGINEKLFF. V usage is TRBV4-1 and J usage is TRBJ1-4; TRBD1 matches at 7 bases. Germline-derived CDR1 and CDR2 are MGHRA and YSYEKL. There are 14 residues in the CDR3. J was trimmed by 5 bases and V by 4 bases; bases with no gene match: 4.

This clonotype was seen more than once but under ten times. V usage is TRBV7-6 and J usage is TRBJ1-6, with TRBD1 as a possible D gene (6 bases). Germline lookup yields CDR1 SGHVS and CDR2 FNYEAQ. V was clipped by 5 bases and J by 7 bases, with 21 bases between them. The CDR3 contains 17 residues. The CDR3 coding sequence is TGTGCCAGCAGCCCTACACCAACAGGGATAGAGAATTCACCCCTCCACTTT. Protein: CASSPTPTGIENSPLHF.

This clonotype was seen ten or more times. The rearrangement joins TRBV29-1 to TRBJ1-1; no reliable D call. Germline V gives CDR1 SQVTM, CDR2 ANQGSEA. The CDR3 extends over 13 amino acids. V lost 0 bases and J lost 7, with 12 bases in between. The DNA of the CDR3 is TGCAGCGTTGAAGATTCATGGGCAGTTGAAGCTTTCTTT. As protein: CSVEDSWAVEAFF.

This clonotype was recorded many times. The V call is TRBV12-3 or TRBV12-4, the J call TRBJ2-3, with 9 nucleotides matching TRBD2. V trimming: 1 base; J trimming: 4 bases; junction bases outside the gene matches: 0. The CDR3 consists of 14 residues. The CDR3 sequence is CASSLGTSADTQYF. CDR3 coding DNA: TGTGCCAGCAGTTTAGGGACTAGCGCAGATACGCAGTATTTT.

This clonotype was seen repeatedly, ten times or more. This chain links TRBV7-2 with TRBJ2-3; 8 positions agree with TRBD1. Germline V gene data show CDR1 as SGHTA and CDR2 as FQGNSA. J gave up 3 bases and V 7 bases, and 12 bases lay outside the gene matches. CDR3 length: 16 amino acids. For the CDR3, the DNA is TGTGCCAGCACCCTAGGGCCAACAGGGGGTACAGATACGCAGTATTTT. It encodes CASTLGPTGGTDTQYF.

This clonotype was recorded many times. The rearrangement links TRBV20-1 to TRBJ1-4, with 7 bases identical to TRBD1. Germline CDR1 is DFQATT and CDR2 is SNEGSKA (reference sequence). With 2 bases clipped from V and 8 bases from J, the junction kept 17 bases outside the gene matches. The CDR3 contains 17 residues. CDR3 bases: TGCAGTGCTAGATATACGGGCGGACAGGAGGTGGGGGAAAAACTGTTTTTT. This translates into CSARYTGGQEVGEKLFF.

This clonotype was detected many times. The V and J genes are TRBV18 and TRBJ1-2, with 9 bases matching TRBD1. CDR1 is KGHSH, CDR2 LQKENI, per germline. V shed 2 bases and J 9 bases; nucleotides not matched to a gene: 4. The CDR3 length is 13 residues. The chain's CDR3 is CASSPGGQGSYTF. The CDR3 DNA is TGTGCCAGCTCACCAGGAGGACAGGGGAGCTACACCTTC.

This clonotype was observed at least ten times. The chain couples TRBV6-5 to TRBJ1-4, with 11 positions matching TRBD1. This CDR3 comprises 14 residues. Trimming took 5 bases from V and 6 from J; bases not matched to a gene: 2. CDR1 and CDR2 from the germline V gene are MNHEY and SVGAGI. The CDR3 DNA reads as TGTGCCAGCAGTCGGACAGGGGGCTATGAAAAACTGTTTTTT. This codes for CASSRTGGYEKLFF.

CDR3 DNA: TGTGCCAGCAGCTTAGAGGGCAGTCGGGACGAGCAGTACTTC. Its protein product is CASSLEGSRDEQYF. This chain uses TRBV7-9 with TRBJ2-7, with D unresolved. In germline, CDR1 is SEHNR, CDR2 FQNEAQ (reference sequence). This CDR3 spans 14 amino acids. V was clipped by 1 base and J by 5 bases, with 12 bases between them.

The sample holds a few counts of this clonotype. The J gene is TRBJ2-6, the V gene TRBV7-9; no definite D call. There are 14 residues in the CDR3. Germline values: CDR1 SEHNR, CDR2 FQNEAQ (reference sequence). The V end lost 6 bases, the J end lost 1 base, and 7 bases lay between the germline ends. The CDR3 nucleotides are TGTGCCAGCAGGTCCCCTTCTGGGGCCAACGTCCTGACTTTC. This codes for CASRSPSGANVLTF.

This clonotype was observed many times. CDR3 DNA sequence: TGTGCCAGCAGTGAGGATCGTTTGAACACTGAAGCTTTCTTT. Translation gives CASSEDRLNTEAFF. The chain recombines TRBV25-1 with TRBJ1-1; D call uncertain. In germline, CDR1 is MGHDK, CDR2 SYGVNS. The V and J ends lost 3 bases and 0 bases respectively, with 8 bases between them. CDR3 size: 14 residues.

This clonotype was observed at least ten times. The chain employs TRBV11-1 and TRBJ1-1; D is ambiguous. This CDR3 region has 13 residues. Trimming pared 2 bases from V and 2 bases from J, leaving 6 bases between. Germline V lookup: CDR1 SGHAT, CDR2 FQDESV (reference sequence). The CDR3 spells CASSLFINTEAFF. CDR3 nucleotide sequence: TGTGCCAGCAGCTTATTCATTAACACTGAAGCTTTCTTT. Based on the CDR3 plus reference TRBV11-1 and TRBJ1-1, the full variable domain is EAEVAQSPRYKITEKSQAVAFWCDPISGHATLYWYRQILGQGPELLVQFQDESVVDDSQLPKDRFSAERLKGVDSTLKIQPAELGDSAMYLCASSLFINTEAFFGQGTRLTVV.

This clonotype was detected a few times. The rearrangement links TRBV10-3 to TRBJ1-1; TRBD1 might be the D (5 bases). V shed 4 bases and J shed 5 bases, with 20 bases lying between them. This CDR3 contains 16 residues. CDR1 and CDR2 (germline): ENHRY, SYGVKD. CDR3 DNA: TGTGCCATCAGTGCGACGGAGGGGCGAGATGGTACTGAAGCTTTCTTT. This translates into CAISATEGRDGTEAFF.

This clonotype was observed at least ten times. The rearrangement joins TRBV6-6 to TRBJ1-5; D not resolved. CDR1 and CDR2 from the germline V gene are MNHNY and SVGAGI (reference sequence). This CDR3 region has 12 residues. The germline V and J ends were trimmed by 6 bases and 9 bases, with 12 bases remaining between them. CDR3 DNA: TGTGCCAGCAGGACGTACGCGGGGCCCCAGCATTTT. The encoded protein is CASRTYAGPQHF.

This clonotype appeared many times. V is TRBV28 and J is TRBJ1-1, with TRBD1 as a possible D gene (5 bases). The CDR3 loop spans 16 amino acids. Germline CDR1 is MDHEN and CDR2 is SYDVKM. Trimming took off 7 bases at V and 3 bases at J, with 21 bases between the two ends. CDR3 coding DNA: TGTGCCAGCAAATGGGGGGGGATGGGGAGAGACACTGAAGCTTTCTTT. Its protein product is CASKWGGMGRDTEAFF.